The 32 T cell receptor beta chains presented below share a single source sample, sequenced in a study of shared clonotypes between healthy human individuals. Data came from immunoSEQ multiplex PCR; TCRdb stores just in-frame clones and leaves some out. Among 800,000 or so clones listed, around 96% were seen once. Naive CD8 isolation took CD45RO-negative cells positively selected for CCR7 and excluded terminally differentiated effector memory CD45RA+ cells. Input material: naive CD8+ T cells sorted from blood. The receptor source for this set is a man aged 25 to 45 in good health.

This clone appeared a single time. The chain's CDR3 is CASTLAGGLGEQYF. In DNA, the CDR3 is TGCGCCAGCACCTTAGCGGGAGGGTTGGGCGAGCAGTACTTC. The chain couples TRBV10-2 to TRBJ2-7; 11 bases align to TRBD2. CDR3 length: 14 residues. The V segment lost 7 bases and the J segment 6 bases; nucleotides outside the gene matches: 8. Per the germline V gene, CDR1 is WSHSY and CDR2 is SAAADI.

The chain has TRBV5-1 and TRBJ2-7; tentatively, D is TRBD2 (6 bases). Germline values: CDR1 SGHRS, CDR2 YFSETQ. This CDR3 is built from 11 residues. Deletions cut 4 bases from V and 5 bases from J, with 7 bases between. CDR3 nucleotides: TGCGCCAGCAGCCCGGGGGACGAGCAGTACTTC. As protein: CASSPGDEQYF.

The chain has TRBV7-9 and TRBJ1-2; the match to TRBD1 covers 10 bases. The CDR3 extends over 14 amino acids. V gave up 4 bases and J gave up 6 bases; unmatched junction bases: 5. Germline V gene sequence: CDR1 SEHNR, CDR2 FQNEAQ (reference sequence). CDR3 DNA: TGTGCCAGCAGCTCGACAGGGGGCGGCGATGGCTACACCTTC. Translation: CASSSTGGGDGYTF.

V and J are TRBV7-2 and TRBJ1-2; 12 bases line up with TRBD1. Germline CDR1 is SGHTA and CDR2 is FQGNSA. The CDR3 length is 16 residues. The V segment lost 4 bases and the J segment 8 bases; nucleotides outside the gene matches: 11. CDR3 DNA sequence: TGTGCCAGCAGCTCAGCTCCGGGACAGGGGGCGAAAGGCTACACCTTC. Its protein is CASSSAPGQGAKGYTF. The full variable domain, with the rest looked up from reference TRBV7-2 and TRBJ1-2, is GAGVSQSPSNKVTEKGKDVELRCDPISGHTALYWYRQSLGQGLEFLIYFQGNSAPDKSGLPSDRFSAERTGGSVSTLTIQRTQQEDSAVYLCASSSAPGQGAKGYTFGSGTRLTVV.

The chain is built from TRBV2 and TRBJ2-1; 8 nucleotides align to TRBD2. V trimming: 3 bases; J trimming: 1 base; junction bases outside the gene matches: 2. In germline, CDR1 is SNHLY, CDR2 FYNNEI. The CDR3 has 15 amino acids. The CDR3 here is CASSEGLGSYNEQFF. The CDR3 DNA follows: TGTGCCAGCAGTGAGGGACTAGGATCCTACAATGAGCAGTTCTTC.

Worth noting for this clone: At one of its ends the junction is not consistent with the germline gene, which may arise from a read error. The rearrangement joins TRBV6-5 to TRBJ1-2; TRBD1 aligns across 9 bases. This CDR3 spans 13 amino acids. The germline V gene encodes CDR1 MNHEY and CDR2 SVGAGI. CDR3 sequence: CASSYTRDRENCF. The CDR3 DNA follows: TGTGCCAGCAGTTACACAAGGGACAGGGAGAACTGCTTC.

The chain employs TRBV4-1 and TRBJ2-7, with 10 bases that match TRBD1. Germline-derived CDR1 and CDR2 are MGHRA and YSYEKL. Unmatched junction bases numbered 3, after V lost 4 bases and J lost 0 bases. The CDR3 sequence is 15 residues long. The CDR3: CASSLRDRGSYEQYF. As DNA, the CDR3 is TGCGCCAGCAGCCTCCGGGACAGGGGCTCCTACGAGCAGTACTTC.

The genes are TRBV6-1 and TRBJ2-7; the D gene is possibly TRBD1 (5 bases). Germline loops: CDR1 MNHNS, CDR2 SASEGT. Trimming took 4 bases from V and 3 from J, leaving 10 bases between them. There are 13 residues in the CDR3. CDR3 DNA sequence: TGTGCCAGCAGTGCGTACCAGGGCTACGAGCAGTACTTC. This sequence encodes CASSAYQGYEQYF.

This chain uses TRBV2 with TRBJ2-7; 7 nucleotides line up with TRBD2. Looked up from germline, CDR1 is SNHLY and CDR2 is FYNNEI. V lost 6 bases, J lost 2 bases, and 10 bases stayed unmatched. This CDR3 contains 15 residues. For the CDR3, the DNA is TGTGCCAGCAGGCCGGGGGGAGCGGGACCCTACGAGCAGTACTTC. This encodes CASRPGGAGPYEQYF.

The chain links TRBV5-1 to TRBJ1-1, with D possibly matching TRBD1 (5 bases). CDR1 is SGHRS, CDR2 YFSETQ, per germline. The CDR3 is 13 residues long. Between the trimmed V and J ends, which lost 6 bases and 0 bases, there was a span of 9 bases. DNA for the CDR3: TGCGCCAGCAAGAGGGACGTGAACACTGAAGCTTTCTTT. The encoded protein is CASKRDVNTEAFF.

The gene calls are TRBV13 and TRBJ2-1, with 7 bases identical to TRBD1. Looked up from germline, CDR1 is PRHDT and CDR2 is FYEKMQ (reference sequence). The CDR3 runs to 14 residues. V was clipped by 4 bases and J by 4 bases; unmatched bases: 4. CDR3 in DNA: TGTGCCAGCAGCTGGGGGACAGAATACAATGAGCAGTTCTTC. This encodes CASSWGTEYNEQFF.

The chain employs TRBV15 and TRBJ2-7, with 9 nucleotides matching TRBD1. Germline V CDR1 and CDR2: LNHNV, YYDKDF (reference sequence). This CDR3 has 15 amino acids. V gave up 2 bases and J gave up 1 base; unmatched junction bases: 3. The CDR3 spells CATSRRTGASYEQYF. CDR3 coding DNA: TGTGCCACCAGCAGACGGACAGGGGCGTCCTACGAGCAGTACTTC.

The chain employs TRBV27 and TRBJ2-7, with a weak D call TRBD1 (5 bases). V lost 5 bases, J lost 3 bases, and 14 bases lay in between. The CDR3 has 14 amino acids. Germline CDR1 and CDR2: MNHEY and SMNVEV (reference sequence). The CDR3 sequence is CASSEALRGYEQYF. CDR3 nucleotide sequence: TGTGCCAGCAGTGAGGCACTTAGGGGCTACGAGCAGTACTTC.

This clone occurred once. The chain couples TRBV10-3 to TRBJ2-5, with TRBD1 matching 9 bases. The CDR3 loop spans 17 amino acids. Per germline, CDR1 ENHRY and CDR2 SYGVKD. The ends lost 6 bases at V and 5 bases at J; junction bases unmatched: 16. The CDR3 spells CAIRHLNRDRAEETQYF. The DNA of the CDR3 is TGTGCCATCAGACACTTGAACCGGGACAGGGCAGAGGAGACCCAGTACTTC.

This clone is a singleton in its sample. J is TRBJ2-7 and V is TRBV27; possibly TRBD1 for D (6 bases). The V end was cut by 6 bases, the J end by 7 bases, with 22 bases between. The CDR3 is made up of 15 amino acids. Germline V lookup: CDR1 MNHEY, CDR2 SMNVEV (reference sequence). The CDR3 reads CASSAGQFPSREQYF. Written as DNA, the CDR3 is TGTGCCAGCAGCGCAGGACAGTTCCCTTCGAGGGAGCAGTACTTC.

The rearrangement joins TRBV6-1 to TRBJ2-7; D is possibly TRBD1 (5 bases). The length of the CDR3 is 14 residues. V was pared by 3 bases and J by 4 bases, with 13 bases between. Germline V gives CDR1 MNHNS, CDR2 SASEGT. CDR3 loop: CASSEGRARYEQYF. As DNA, the CDR3 is TGTGCCAGCAGTGAGGGCAGGGCGAGGTACGAGCAGTACTTC.

The chain carries TRBV27 and TRBJ2-6; D is ambiguous. Trimming took 6 bases from V and 4 from J, leaving 13 bases between them. The CDR3 has 15 amino acids. Germline CDR1 MNHEY, CDR2 SMNVEV (reference sequence). CDR3 nucleotides: TGTGCCAGCAGAGTTTTGGGTGACGGGGCCAACGTCCTGACTTTC. Translation gives CASRVLGDGANVLTF.

This chain uses TRBV11-2 with TRBJ2-1, with D possibly TRBD2 on 7 matching bases. The V gene's germline CDR1 is SGHAT and CDR2 FQNNGV. V was pared by 0 bases and J by 8 bases, with 14 bases between. This CDR3 region has 15 residues. This CDR3 is CASSLEGGPFDEQFF. The CDR3 bases are TGTGCCAGCAGCTTAGAGGGGGGGCCTTTTGATGAGCAGTTCTTC.

The rearrangement joins TRBV9 to TRBJ2-2, with 10 nucleotides matching TRBD1. Losses at the gene ends were 6 bases for V and 6 bases for J; bases not matched to a gene: 5. Germline CDR1 is SGDLS and CDR2 is YYNGEE. This CDR3 has 14 amino acids. The chain's CDR3 is CASTPGQGSGELFF. Here the CDR3 DNA reads TGTGCCAGCACCCCGGGACAGGGGTCCGGGGAGCTGTTTTTT.

V usage is TRBV9 and J usage is TRBJ2-3, with 10 bases identical to TRBD2. Germline-derived CDR1 and CDR2 are SGDLS and YYNGEE. V gave up 2 bases and J gave up 3 bases; unmatched junction bases: 9. The CDR3 consists of 17 residues. Here the CDR3 reads CASSVSGSGRVTDTQYF. CDR3 nucleotide sequence: TGTGCCAGCAGCGTTAGTGGAAGCGGGAGGGTAACAGATACGCAGTATTTT. Using reference TRBV9 and TRBJ2-3 for the parts outside the CDR3, the full variable domain is DSGVTQTPKHLITATGQRVTLRCSPRSGDLSVYWYQQSLDQGLQFLIQYYNGEERAKGNILERFSAQQFPDLHSELNLSSLELGDSALYFCASSVSGSGRVTDTQYFGPGTRLTVL.

The V gene is TRBV7-6, the J gene TRBJ1-5; tentative D call: TRBD1 (6 bases). V gave up 5 bases and J gave up 5 bases, with 13 bases separating them. Germline V lookup: CDR1 SGHVS, CDR2 FNYEAQ. The CDR3 has 14 amino acids. In nucleotides, the CDR3 is TGTGCCAGCAGCCCCGGACAGAACTATCAGCCCCAGCATTTT. Translated, it gives CASSPGQNYQPQHF.

The V call is TRBV7-9, the J call TRBJ2-3, with D perhaps TRBD2 (5 bases). The CDR3 has 17 residues. V gave up 4 bases and J gave up 7 bases, with 24 bases separating them. CDR1 and CDR2 from the germline V gene are SEHNR and FQNEAQ (reference sequence). In DNA form, the CDR3 reads TGTGCCAGCAGCTGGTCGGTATCGCTCACGGGAATATATACGCAGTATTTT. This sequence encodes CASSWSVSLTGIYTQYF.

In regard to this clone: The sample contains more than one DNA sequence encoding this CDR3. The chain is built from TRBV10-2 and TRBJ2-1; D gene unclear. Trimming took 2 bases from V and 7 from J, leaving 9 bases between them. This CDR3 has 13 residues. Germline CDR1 WSHSY, CDR2 SAAADI. The CDR3 DNA is TGCGCCAGCAGTGAGGGACCACGGAATGAGCAGTTCTTC. Encoded protein: CASSEGPRNEQFF.

This chain links TRBV4-3 with TRBJ2-1; the D gene is possibly TRBD2 (6 bases). The CDR3 sequence is 15 residues long. The ends were cut back, 8 bases at V and 0 bases at J, with 14 bases in the middle. The germline V gene has CDR1 LGHNA and CDR2 YSLEER. For the CDR3, the DNA is TGCGCCAGCCGTGCTAGCGCTTACTCCTACAATGAGCAGTTCTTC. This codes for CASRASAYSYNEQFF.

The chain couples TRBV9 to TRBJ1-4; TRBD1 is a possible D gene (6 bases). V lost 3 bases and J lost 6, with 15 bases in between. There are 15 residues in the CDR3. CDR1 and CDR2 (germline): SGDLS, YYNGEE. The CDR3 loop is CASSAEGGLHEKLFF. CDR3 coding DNA: TGTGCCAGCAGCGCCGAAGGGGGGTTACATGAAAAACTGTTTTTT.

This clone was detected only once. V and J are TRBV7-9 and TRBJ1-2; D possibly corresponds to TRBD1 (5 bases). The V and J ends lost 5 bases and 7 bases respectively, with 14 bases between them. Germline lookup yields CDR1 SEHNR and CDR2 FQNEAQ (reference sequence). The CDR3 is 13 residues long. The CDR3 here is CASSHSGGGGYTF. CDR3 in DNA: TGTGCCAGCAGCCATAGTGGGGGAGGTGGCTACACCTTC.

The CDR3 spells CSVEVPSGSLYEQYF. For the CDR3, the DNA is TGCAGCGTTGAAGTCCCTAGCGGGAGCCTCTACGAGCAGTACTTC. This chain connects TRBV29-1 to TRBJ2-7; 10 nucleotides agree with TRBD2. The CDR3 has 15 residues. The germline V gene has CDR1 SQVTM and CDR2 ANQGSEA. With 1 base clipped from V and 3 bases from J, the junction kept 6 bases outside the gene matches.

The chain recombines TRBV7-9 with TRBJ2-7; 8 bases are shared with TRBD2. The germline V gene has CDR1 SEHNR and CDR2 FQNEAQ (reference sequence). The V and J ends lost 1 base and 3 bases, in that order; junction bases with no gene match: 8. The CDR3 is 16 residues long. CDR3 in amino acids: CASSLVSGTRVYEQYF. In nucleotides, the CDR3 is TGTGCCAGCAGCTTAGTATCCGGGACTAGAGTCTACGAGCAGTACTTC.

This chain joins TRBV6-6 and TRBJ2-7; D ambiguous. Trimming shortened V by 6 bases and J by 3 bases, and 6 bases separated the two germline ends. There are 11 residues in the CDR3. The germline V gene encodes CDR1 MNHNY and CDR2 SVGAGI (reference sequence). Here the CDR3 reads CASSLYYEQYF. For the CDR3, the DNA is TGTGCCAGCAGCCTTTACTACGAGCAGTACTTC.

The chain links TRBV2 to TRBJ1-5; D call uncertain. CDR1 SNHLY and CDR2 FYNNEI come from the germline V gene. The CDR3 runs 15 residues. The V and J ends lost 5 bases and 0 bases respectively, with 11 bases between them. CDR3 bases: TGTGCCAGCAGTTCCCTTGGGGATAGCAATCAGCCCCAGCATTTT. This codes for CASSSLGDSNQPQHF. The full variable domain, rest sourced from reference TRBV2 and TRBJ1-5, is EPEVTQTPSHQVTQMGQEVILRCVPISNHLYFYWYRQILGQKVEFLVSFYNNEISEKSEIFDDQFSVERPDGSNFTLKIRSTKLEDSAMYFCASSSLGDSNQPQHFGDGTRLSIL.

This chain uses TRBV18 with TRBJ2-1, with 8 bases matching TRBD1. Germline V gene data show CDR1 as KGHSH and CDR2 as LQKENI. CDR3 length: 13 amino acids. Losses at the gene ends were 3 bases for V and 7 bases for J; bases not matched to a gene: 2. CDR3 nucleotides: TGTGCCAGCTCACCGGACAGGGAGAATGAGCAGTTCTTC. Its translation is CASSPDRENEQFF.

The chain has TRBV19 and TRBJ2-7, with 8 bases aligning to TRBD2. The germline V gene encodes CDR1 LNHDA and CDR2 SQIVND (reference sequence). The V and J ends lost 5 bases and 5 bases, in that order; junction bases with no gene match: 8. CDR3 length equals 14 residues. DNA of the CDR3: TGTGCCAGTAGTCTCCCGGGACTAGGGGACGAGCAGTACTTC. Residues: CASSLPGLGDEQYF.